This T cell receptor (beta chain) was recorded in a study of cytomegalovirus exposure and HLA in healthy donors. Study-level points and caveats: Researchers counted around 170 TCR beta chains as cytomegalovirus-associated. Later, an analysis found that common viral pathogens appeared to be linked with several of the most significant clusters. Using the classifier, cytomegalovirus status was reportedly diagnosed with high specificity and sensitivity.

PCR was performed using 60 Vbeta and 13 Jbeta primers. Sequencing was performed with immunoSEQ multiplex PCR; in TCRdb, only in-frame clones are kept and a portion is missing. This sample has 150,000 to 200,000 clones, with 65% to 85% found just once. Concerning this clone itself: Its target is unknown.

Germline CDR1 is LNHDA and CDR2 is SQIVND (reference sequence). Trimming stripped 3 bases from V and 7 bases from J, with 13 bases between. The CDR3 loop spans 14 amino acids. The sequenced sample consisted of PBMCs. This receptor was taken from a male donor in good health and CMV-seropositive. The chain employs TRBV19 and TRBJ2-1, with D possibly TRBD2 on 6 matching bases. CDR3 nucleotides: TGTGCCAGTAGTATCGCGGGTGCGGGGAATGAGCAGTTCTTC. Translated, it gives CASSIAGAGNEQFF.